The 18 T cell receptor beta chains reported below all come from one sample, sequenced in a study of blood T cell repertoires in COVID-19. Assay: immunoSEQ multiplex PCR; the TCRdb copy retains only in-frame clones and omits some. The sample lists about 150,000 clones; 76% were seen once. The material sequenced was peripheral blood. These receptors came from a woman of 80 years or more with acute or convalescent COVID-19.

The chain links TRBV5-1 to TRBJ2-5; TRBD2 aligns across 10 bases. The CDR3 contains 15 residues. The trim removed 4 bases at V and 5 bases at J, leaving 8 bases unmatched. CDR1 is SGHRS, CDR2 YFSETQ, per germline. CDR3 region: CASSRENSGGETQYF. DNA of the CDR3: TGCGCCAGCAGCCGTGAGAATAGCGGGGGGGAGACCCAGTACTTC.

This clone was seen a few times. This chain joins TRBV10-1 and TRBJ2-7, with a weak D call TRBD1 (5 bases). Per the germline V gene, CDR1 is WNHNN and CDR2 is SYGVQD (reference sequence). The CDR3 is 14 amino acids. The ends were cut back, 2 bases at V and 7 bases at J, with 15 bases in the middle. Here the CDR3 DNA reads TGCGCCAGCAGTGAGGATGGACACCCCTTGGAGCAGTACTTC. This codes for CASSEDGHPLEQYF.

The chain is built from TRBV4-2 and TRBJ1-5; 7 nucleotides match TRBD1. CDR3 length equals 13 residues. V dropped 3 bases and J dropped 5; count of bases not matched to a gene: 1. Germline loops: CDR1 LGHNA, CDR2 YNFKEQ. The CDR3 region is CASSHQGDQPQHF. CDR3 nucleotides: TGTGCCAGCAGCCATCAGGGGGATCAGCCCCAGCATTTT.

V usage is TRBV5-1 and J usage is TRBJ1-1; possible D gene TRBD1, 6 bases. This CDR3 contains 12 residues. V lost 5 bases to trimming and J lost 7 bases, with 12 bases between them. CDR1 SGHRS and CDR2 YFSETQ come from the germline V gene. CDR3 in DNA: TGCGCCAGCAGTCCTCAGGGGAATGAAGCTTTCTTT. Translation: CASSPQGNEAFF.

The chain links TRBV7-9 to TRBJ2-3; a possible D gene is TRBD2 (6 bases). The CDR3 is made up of 16 amino acids. V was cut by 4 bases and J by 1 base, with 15 bases left in between. The germline CDR1 and CDR2 sequences are SEHNR and FQNEAQ (reference sequence). CDR3 bases: TGTGCCAGCAGCTCAACCCCGGGACTCCGCACAGATACGCAGTATTTT. Encoded protein: CASSSTPGLRTDTQYF. Combining the CDR3 with reference TRBV7-9 and TRBJ2-3 gives the whole variable domain DTGVSQNPRHKITKRGQNVTFRCDPISEHNRLYWYRQTLGQGPEFLTYFQNEAQLEKSRLLSDRFSAERPKGSFSTLEIQRTEQGDSAMYLCASSSTPGLRTDTQYFGPGTRLTVL.

The chain links TRBV12-3 or TRBV12-4 to TRBJ1-2; 7 bases are a match to TRBD1. After removal of 5 bases from V and 8 bases from J, the junction contained 8 bases not matched to a gene. The CDR3 is 13 residues long. The CDR3 loop reads CASSKGTVPGYTF. In nucleotides, the CDR3 is TGTGCCAGCAGTAAGGGGACAGTCCCGGGCTACACCTTC.

On this clone itself: The junction departs from the called germline gene at one end, perhaps through a read error. V usage is TRBV30 and J usage is TRBJ1-1; D is ambiguous. From germline, CDR1 is GTSNPN and CDR2 SVGIG (reference sequence). The CDR3 length is 10 residues. The CDR3 DNA sequence: TGTGCCTTCTCAGACACGGAAGCTTTCTTT. As protein: CAFSDTEAFF.

The genes are TRBV2 and TRBJ2-7; D may be TRBD2 (6 bases). Trimming stripped 5 bases from V and 5 bases from J, with 7 bases between. CDR1 and CDR2 (germline): SNHLY, FYNNEI. There are 11 residues in the CDR3. The CDR3 DNA is TGTGCCAGCAGTTGGAGGGACGAGCAGTACTTC. Its protein is CASSWRDEQYF.

The chain carries TRBV7-2 and TRBJ1-6, with TRBD1 as a possible D gene (6 bases). Germline lookup yields CDR1 SGHTA and CDR2 FQGNSA. This CDR3 has 19 residues. Trimming took off 0 bases at V and 4 bases at J, with 19 bases between the two ends. The CDR3 coding sequence is TGTGCCAGCAGCTTAGCTCCTCCGGCAGGGGAATTGTATAATTCACCCCTCCACTTT. Protein: CASSLAPPAGELYNSPLHF.

The J gene is TRBJ2-3, the V gene TRBV5-1; 10 bases are a match to TRBD2. The germline V gene has CDR1 SGHRS and CDR2 YFSETQ. The V segment lost 5 bases and the J segment 8 bases; nucleotides outside the gene matches: 8. The CDR3 totals 14 residues. The CDR3: CASRRLAGDVTQYF. CDR3 in DNA: TGCGCCAGCAGGCGACTAGCGGGTGATGTTACGCAGTATTTT.

The CDR3 protein is CASSFQGSYGYTF. CDR3 nucleotide sequence: TGTGCCAGCAGTTTTCAGGGCAGCTATGGCTACACCTTC. The V call is TRBV28, the J call TRBJ1-2; D may be TRBD1 (5 bases). The CDR3 runs to 13 residues. The germline V and J ends were trimmed by 3 bases and 4 bases, with 9 bases remaining between them. Germline-derived CDR1 and CDR2 are MDHEN and SYDVKM.

The chain joins TRBV19 to TRBJ1-2, with 8 nucleotides matching TRBD1. Germline values: CDR1 LNHDA, CDR2 SQIVND (reference sequence). The trim removed 6 bases at V and 2 bases at J, leaving 2 bases unmatched. This CDR3 comprises 13 residues. The CDR3, as DNA: TGTGCCAGTAGGCAGGGGGCAAACTATGGCTACACCTTC. Translated: CASRQGANYGYTF.

The chain couples TRBV4-2 to TRBJ1-2; no clear D. The CDR3 sequence is 15 residues long. The germline V gene has CDR1 LGHNA and CDR2 YNFKEQ. V gave up 1 base and J gave up 6 bases, with 15 bases separating them. The CDR3: CASSQAAVRADGYTF. The CDR3 region has the DNA TGTGCCAGCAGCCAAGCCGCTGTACGAGCGGATGGCTACACCTTC.

The V gene is TRBV5-1, the J gene TRBJ2-4; 13 bases are a match to TRBD2. Germline lookup yields CDR1 SGHRS and CDR2 YFSETQ. The CDR3 consists of 19 residues. Trimming cost V 0 bases and J 0 bases; bases outside gene matches: 6. The CDR3 is CASSLEGLAGLGAKNIQYF. The CDR3 DNA reads as TGCGCCAGCAGCTTGGAGGGACTAGCGGGGTTAGGAGCCAAAAACATTCAGTACTTC.

This clone was observed a handful of times. The chain carries TRBV30 and TRBJ1-6; D gene uncertain. V lost 0 bases and J 5 bases, leaving 17 bases between the germline ends. The germline V gene has CDR1 GTSNPN and CDR2 SVGIG (reference sequence). CDR3 size: 17 residues. The CDR3 nucleotides are TGTGCCTGGAGTGTAGCGCCCTTTGGTCAGAATAATTCACCCCTCCACTTT. This translates into CAWSVAPFGQNNSPLHF. Together with reference TRBV30 and TRBJ1-6, the CDR3 gives the full variable domain: SQTIHQWPATLVQPVGSPLSLECTVEGTSNPNLYWYRQAAGRGLQLLFYSVGIGQISSEVPQNLSASRPQDRQFILSSKKLLLSDSGFYLCAWSVAPFGQNNSPLHFGNGTRLTVT.

The chain uses TRBV9 and TRBJ2-1, with 11 bases matching TRBD1. The trim removed 0 bases at V and 10 bases at J, leaving 6 bases unmatched. The V gene's germline CDR1 is SGDLS and CDR2 YYNGEE. CDR3 length equals 15 residues. CDR3 sequence: CASSVDGQGAREQFF. The CDR3 nucleotides are TGTGCCAGCAGCGTAGATGGACAGGGGGCCCGCGAGCAGTTCTTC.

The CDR3 DNA is TGTGCCAGCAGGGGACAAGGTGGTAAGGAGACCCAGTACTTC. Residues: CASRGQGGKETQYF. The V and J genes are TRBV6-6 and TRBJ2-5; D is possibly TRBD1 (6 bases). This CDR3 spans 14 amino acids. The V gene's germline CDR1 is MNHNY and CDR2 SVGAGI (reference sequence). V was pared by 6 bases and J by 5 bases, with 16 bases between.

This chain uses TRBV3-1 (or the pseudogene TRBV3-2) with TRBJ1-2, with D possibly TRBD1 on 6 matching bases. The CDR3 consists of 14 residues. Germline V gives CDR1 LGHDT, CDR2 YNNKEL (reference sequence). Trimming removed 6 bases from V and 7 bases from J, with 18 bases in between. The CDR3 bases are TGTGCCAGCAGGGCCGAAGGGGAGGGGGGTGGCTACACCTTC. This translates into CASRAEGEGGGYTF.